Each of the 28 T cell receptor beta chains below was sequenced from the same sample in a study of cytomegalovirus exposure and HLA in healthy donors. It was with 60 Vbeta and 13 Jbeta primers that the PCR ran. The method was immunoSEQ multiplex PCR; TCRdb's version includes in-frame clones alone and lacks a portion of them. Counted here are under 200,000 clones, 80% occurring once; the ten biggest clones make up 5.7%. The sequencing sample was made of PBMCs. All receptors come from a man in his forties in good health and CMV-seronegative.

V is TRBV18 and J is TRBJ1-3; 10 bases are shared with TRBD1. Germline trimming cut 5 bases from V and 2 bases from J; bases unmatched to any gene: 6. The germline V gene encodes CDR1 KGHSH and CDR2 LQKENI. This CDR3 region has 16 residues. The CDR3 nucleotides read TGTGCCAGCTCATTTCCGGGACAGGGGACTGGAAACACCATATATTTT. This sequence encodes CASSFPGQGTGNTIYF.

Written as DNA, the CDR3 is TGTGCCAGCAGTGTCCAGGGGAGTGGTAATGAAAAACTGTTTTTT. This sequence encodes CASSVQGSGNEKLFF. The chain has TRBV2 and TRBJ1-4; D may be TRBD1 (6 bases). Germline lookup yields CDR1 SNHLY and CDR2 FYNNEI. This CDR3 contains 15 residues. Deletions cut 4 bases from V and 4 bases from J, with 13 bases between.

J is TRBJ1-1 and V is TRBV10-3, with D unclear. The CDR3 runs 13 residues. Trimming cost V 10 bases and J 0 bases, with 12 bases left between them. Germline loops: CDR1 ENHRY, CDR2 SYGVKD. In nucleotides, the CDR3 is TGTGCCAGCCACAGTAATATGAACACTGAAGCTTTCTTT. Its protein product is CASHSNMNTEAFF.

Worth noting for this clone: One end of the junction does not line up with germline, which may come from a read error. The J gene is TRBJ1-2, the V gene TRBV7-9; a possible D gene is TRBD1 (5 bases). The CDR3 covers 13 residues. The V gene's germline CDR1 is SEHNR and CDR2 FQNEAQ (reference sequence). This CDR3 reads CSSSSQANYGYTF. In nucleotides, the CDR3 is TGTTCCAGCAGCTCACAGGCGAACTATGGCTACACCTTC.

This clone was observed a few times. The chain is built from TRBV10-3 and TRBJ2-5; D might be TRBD1 (5 bases). CDR1 is ENHRY and CDR2 is SYGVKD in the germline V gene. V lost 0 bases and J 5 bases, leaving 13 bases between the germline ends. The CDR3 totals 15 residues. The CDR3 DNA reads TGTGCCATCAGTGAGTCAGCAGGGAAGTGGGAGACCCAGTACTTC. It encodes CAISESAGKWETQYF.

This sequence joins TRBV5-1 and TRBJ2-5; 10 nucleotides align to TRBD2. The CDR3 contains 15 residues. CDR1 is SGHRS and CDR2 is YFSETQ in the germline V gene. Unmatched junction bases numbered 7, after V lost 4 bases and J lost 4 bases. The CDR3 is CASSTLAGEAETQYF. For the CDR3, the DNA is TGCGCCAGCAGCACCCTAGCGGGAGAGGCAGAGACCCAGTACTTC.

The sample holds a few counts of this clone. The chain recombines TRBV10-3 with TRBJ1-5; D is possibly TRBD1 (6 bases). V shed 8 bases and J shed 5 bases, with 19 bases lying between them. Germline values: CDR1 ENHRY, CDR2 SYGVKD. This CDR3 has 15 residues. This CDR3 reads CAISDSGRGYQPQHF. CDR3 in DNA: TGTGCCATCTCGGACTCAGGCAGGGGATATCAGCCCCAGCATTTT.

The chain combines TRBV7-9 with TRBJ2-1; 7 bases line up with TRBD2. CDR1 SEHNR and CDR2 FQNEAQ come from the germline V gene (reference sequence). After removal of 2 bases from V and 3 bases from J, the junction contained 1 base not matched to a gene. This CDR3 has 14 amino acids. CDR3 loop: CASSLSGNYNEQFF. DNA of the CDR3: TGTGCCAGCAGCTTAAGCGGGAACTACAATGAGCAGTTCTTC.

The J gene is TRBJ2-5, the V gene TRBV6-5; 10 positions match TRBD1. J lost 5 bases, V lost 7 bases, and 7 bases had no gene match. Germline V CDR1 and CDR2: MNHEY, SVGAGI. The CDR3 length is 14 residues. CDR3 bases: TGTGCCAGCAAGAGACAGGGGGCCAGTGAGACCCAGTACTTC. Translated: CASKRQGASETQYF.

The table lists this clone with a few counts. V and J are TRBV29-1 and TRBJ1-4, with D unresolved. Germline CDR1 SQVTM, CDR2 ANQGSEA. V was clipped by 5 bases and J by 8 bases, with 12 bases between them. This CDR3 has 12 residues. CDR3 nucleotide sequence: TGCAGCGTTCGGGTGGGTTGGGAAAAACTGTTTTTT. Encoded protein: CSVRVGWEKLFF.

This chain links TRBV27 with TRBJ2-2, with a tentative D call TRBD2 (5 bases). CDR1 MNHEY and CDR2 SMNVEV come from the germline V gene (reference sequence). The CDR3 contains 16 residues. The ends were cut back, 6 bases at V and 6 bases at J, with 20 bases in the middle. The CDR3 DNA sequence: TGTGCCAGCAGACCCGACTACAGAACCTATTCCGGGGAGCTGTTTTTT. Translation: CASRPDYRTYSGELFF.

This rearrangement joins TRBV2 to TRBJ1-5; 7 nucleotides agree with TRBD1. Per the germline V gene, CDR1 is SNHLY and CDR2 is FYNNEI. The ends lost 0 bases at V and 6 bases at J; junction bases unmatched: 8. The CDR3 spans 16 residues. CDR3 residues: CASSEAGGQEVQPQHF. The CDR3 DNA sequence: TGTGCCAGCAGTGAAGCGGGAGGACAGGAGGTTCAGCCCCAGCATTTT.

This chain joins TRBV7-3 and TRBJ2-6; TRBD2 agrees at 15 bases. The germline gives CDR1 SGHTA, CDR2 FQGTGA. Trimming cost V 3 bases and J 1 base; bases outside gene matches: 13. This CDR3 is 22 amino acids long. The CDR3 nucleotides are TGTGCCAGCAGCTTGAAAGGGACTAGCGGGAGGTTCGGTCGGTCTGGGGCCAACGTCCTGACTTTC. Its translation: CASSLKGTSGRFGRSGANVLTF.

The chain recombines TRBV9 with TRBJ1-1; D not resolved. Deletions cut 4 bases from V and 1 base from J, with 23 bases between. This CDR3 spans 18 amino acids. Germline loops: CDR1 SGDLS, CDR2 YYNGEE. In DNA, the CDR3 is TGTGCCAGCAGCTCAAGCTCTACTTATCGGGGAAGGAACACTGAAGCTTTCTTT. Translated: CASSSSSTYRGRNTEAFF.

The chain recombines TRBV5-4 with TRBJ2-3; D remains ambiguous. The CDR3 is 13 amino acids. Germline V gene sequence: CDR1 SGHNT, CDR2 YYREEE (reference sequence). Trimming removed 1 base at V and 2 bases at J, with 5 bases between. This CDR3 is CASSLIITDTQYF. CDR3 nucleotide sequence: TGTGCCAGCAGCTTGATTATCACAGATACGCAGTATTTT.

V gene TRBV25-1 combines with J gene TRBJ2-3; D unresolved. Trimming pared 1 base from V and 5 bases from J, leaving 4 bases between. This CDR3 is 12 amino acids long. Per germline, CDR1 MGHDK and CDR2 SYGVNS. The CDR3 spells CASSELVDTQYF. CDR3 sequence (DNA): TGTGCCAGCAGTGAATTAGTAGATACGCAGTATTTT.

CDR3 nucleotides: TGTGCCAGTAGTATAGTCCCCCCTAGCCCACAATTCGGCTACACCTTC. This sequence encodes CASSIVPPSPQFGYTF. The V and J genes are TRBV19 and TRBJ1-2; D call uncertain. Looked up from germline, CDR1 is LNHDA and CDR2 is SQIVND (reference sequence). The CDR3 has 16 amino acids. The V end was cut by 1 base, the J end by 8 bases, with 20 bases between. Filled out from reference TRBV19 and TRBJ1-2, the complete variable domain reads DGGITQSPKYLFRKEGQNVTLSCEQNLNHDAMYWYRQDPGQGLRLIYYSQIVNDFQKGDIAEGYSVSREKKESFPLTVTSAQKNPTAFYLCASSIVPPSPQFGYTFGSGTRLTVV.

The count of this clone is one. The J gene is TRBJ1-4, the V gene TRBV6-1; D gene ambiguous. The CDR3 contains 12 residues. CDR1 MNHNS and CDR2 SASEGT come from the germline V gene. The V gene lost 3 bases and the J gene lost 5 bases, with 4 bases spanning the gap. CDR3 loop: CASSDQNEKLFF. CDR3 in DNA: TGTGCCAGCAGTGACCAGAATGAAAAACTGTTTTTT.

The chain links TRBV5-1 to TRBJ2-7; TRBD1 is a possible D gene (6 bases). CDR1 is SGHRS, CDR2 YFSETQ, per germline. V dropped 6 bases and J dropped 2 bases, with 12 bases sitting between them. This CDR3 has 13 residues. Written as DNA, the CDR3 is TGCGCCAGCACAAGGGACACTACCTACGAGCAGTACTTC. Encoded protein: CASTRDTTYEQYF.

This clone was picked up a small number of times. The chain recombines TRBV11-2 with TRBJ1-2, with D possibly matching TRBD1 (6 bases). V lost 5 bases and J lost 1, with 8 bases in between. CDR3 length: 13 amino acids. Germline values: CDR1 SGHAT, CDR2 FQNNGV. The CDR3: CASSPQGNYGYTF. The CDR3 region has the DNA TGTGCCAGCAGCCCACAGGGTAACTATGGCTACACCTTC.

The V and J genes are TRBV6-6 and TRBJ1-2; D is uncertain. This CDR3 has 15 residues. V lost 0 bases to trimming and J lost 2 bases, with 10 bases between them. The germline V gene encodes CDR1 MNHNY and CDR2 SVGAGI (reference sequence). The CDR3 coding sequence is TGTGCCAGCAGTTACTCGTCGGGTCGGAACTATGGCTACACCTTC. This encodes CASSYSSGRNYGYTF.

The chain has TRBV25-1 and TRBJ1-6, with D possibly being TRBD1 (5 bases). This CDR3 contains 15 residues. Trimming shortened V by 1 base and J by 9 bases, and 13 bases separated the two germline ends. Looked up from germline, CDR1 is MGHDK and CDR2 is SYGVNS. CDR3 DNA: TGTGCCAGCAGTGAATGGGCAGGGCGAAGTTCACCCCTCCACTTT. This gives the protein CASSEWAGRSSPLHF.

The chain is built from TRBV6-5 and TRBJ1-6; D possibly corresponds to TRBD1 (6 bases). Trimming shortened V by 6 bases and J by 4 bases, and 13 bases separated the two germline ends. Per the germline V gene, CDR1 is MNHEY and CDR2 is SVGAGI. This CDR3 contains 15 residues. The CDR3 nucleotides read TGTGCCAGCAGACCCGGGACACTTTATAATTCACCCCTCCACTTT. Protein product: CASRPGTLYNSPLHF.

This chain links TRBV7-3 with TRBJ2-1; 10 bases match TRBD2. The CDR3 spans 15 residues. CDR1 and CDR2 (germline): SGHTA, FQGTGA. After removal of 2 bases from V and 4 bases from J, the junction contained 2 bases not matched to a gene. CDR3 sequence reads: CASSLGSGRYNEQFF. The CDR3 coding sequence is TGTGCCAGCAGCTTAGGTAGCGGGAGGTACAATGAGCAGTTCTTC.

The V call is TRBV6-5, the J call TRBJ2-4, with 8 bases that match TRBD1. V lost 6 bases, J lost 10 bases, and 11 bases stayed unmatched. CDR3 length: 14 residues. CDR1 and CDR2 (germline): MNHEY, SVGAGI. The DNA of the CDR3 is TGTGCCAGCAGCAGGGGGCATCTAGCACCTATTCAGTACTTC. Its protein is CASSRGHLAPIQYF.

V usage is TRBV11-3 and J usage is TRBJ2-5, with TRBD2 matching 7 bases. The V and J ends lost 5 bases and 4 bases, in that order; junction bases with no gene match: 10. Germline lookup yields CDR1 SGHNT and CDR2 YENEEA. CDR3 size: 15 residues. CDR3 bases: TGTGCCAGCAGCCAGGGCCAGCGGGAAGGAGAGACCCAGTACTTC. Amino acids: CASSQGQREGETQYF.

The rearrangement uses TRBV2 and TRBJ1-1; TRBD1 matches at 9 bases. Unmatched junction bases numbered 10, after V lost 5 bases and J lost 0 bases. The CDR3 covers 17 residues. The germline gives CDR1 SNHLY, CDR2 FYNNEI. CDR3 bases: TGTGCCAGCAGTCTACAGGGACAGGGCATTTTGAACACTGAAGCTTTCTTT. Translation gives CASSLQGQGILNTEAFF.

V gene TRBV19 combines with J gene TRBJ2-5, with 9 bases lining up with TRBD2. The CDR3 contains 15 residues. After removal of 1 base from V and 2 bases from J, the junction contained 2 bases not matched to a gene. Germline V gene data show CDR1 as LNHDA and CDR2 as SQIVND (reference sequence). The CDR3 sequence: CASSIGAGGQETQYF. CDR3 sequence (DNA): TGTGCCAGTAGTATAGGGGCGGGGGGGCAAGAGACCCAGTACTTC. Complete variable domain (other parts from reference TRBV19 and TRBJ2-5): DGGITQSPKYLFRKEGQNVTLSCEQNLNHDAMYWYRQDPGQGLRLIYYSQIVNDFQKGDIAEGYSVSREKKESFPLTVTSAQKNPTAFYLCASSIGAGGQETQYFGPGTRLLVL.